The 8 T cell receptor beta chains given below trace back to one sample, sequenced in a study of response to subunit inactivated influenza vaccine (dated by TCRdb to between 2017 and 2018). The method was RT-PCR. TCRdb records Illumina HiSeq 2500 as the sequencer. TCRdb trimmed the raw reads at Q25, called clones with MiXCR and kept productive beta chains. Identical CDR3 proteins give one entry, which carries the most common genes and DNA. The sample table holds 250,000 to 350,000 distinct CDR3 sequences, of which 22% were seen once. Jointly, the top ten make up 10% of the sample. The specimen comprised PBMCs from blood, sampled 21 months after vaccination. The receptors were sampled from a man aged 50 to 69 who received an inactivated influenza vaccine. Donor details come from another sample of the same person, matched by shared clones.

This clonotype showed up just a few times. This chain links TRBV12-3 or TRBV12-4 with TRBJ2-1; 13 bases match TRBD2. The CDR3 contains 15 residues. The trim removed 6 bases at V and 4 bases at J, leaving 3 bases unmatched. CDR3 region: CASSTLAGGYNEQFF. In DNA form, the CDR3 reads TGTGCCAGCAGCACACTAGCGGGAGGGTACAATGAGCAGTTCTTC.

This clonotype was counted a few times. The CDR3, as DNA: TGTGCCAGCAGCTGGACCGGGACAGGCAAGGGTGGGGCCAACGTCCTGACTTTC. The encoded protein is CASSWTGTGKGGANVLTF. The chain joins TRBV5-4 to TRBJ2-6; 8 positions match TRBD1. Per the germline V gene, CDR1 is SGHNT and CDR2 is YYREEE (reference sequence). V was pared by 3 bases and J by 3 bases, with 11 bases of the junction left unmatched. CDR3 length: 18 residues.

V usage is TRBV9 and J usage is TRBJ2-5, with TRBD2 matching 10 bases. CDR1 and CDR2 from the germline V gene are SGDLS and YYNGEE. The CDR3 extends over 16 amino acids. J was trimmed by 1 base and V by 0 bases; bases with no gene match: 3. CDR3 sequence reads: CASSVGASGSQETQYF. DNA for the CDR3: TGTGCCAGCAGCGTAGGGGCTAGCGGGAGCCAAGAGACCCAGTACTTC.

The CDR3 protein is CASRYGQGLSSYEQYF. The DNA for the CDR3 is TGTGCCAGCAGATACGGACAGGGATTGAGCTCCTACGAGCAGTACTTC. This rearrangement joins TRBV6-2 or TRBV6-3 to TRBJ2-7; 8 bases align to TRBD1. The CDR3 covers 16 residues. Germline CDR1 reads MNHEY; CDR2 reads SVGEGT. Trimming at V came to 6 bases and at J to 0 bases, leaving 10 bases not matched to a gene.

This clonotype turned up a few times. The CDR3 loop reads CSASRGNKNIQYF. CDR3 in DNA: TGCAGTGCTAGTAGGGGTAACAAAAACATTCAGTACTTC. This chain joins TRBV20-1 and TRBJ2-4; D is possibly TRBD1 (5 bases). V was pared by 3 bases and J by 3 bases, with 9 bases between. In germline, CDR1 is DFQATT, CDR2 SNEGSKA (reference sequence). The CDR3 has 13 residues.

The J gene is TRBJ2-7, the V gene TRBV28, with D possibly being TRBD1 or TRBD2 (5 bases each). This CDR3 contains 14 residues. CDR1 and CDR2 from the germline V gene are MDHEN and SYDVKM. V lost 5 bases and J 1 base, leaving 12 bases between the germline ends. This CDR3 is CASSTGGSSYEQYF. DNA of the CDR3: TGTGCCAGCAGTACTGGGGGTTCATCCTACGAGCAGTACTTC.

The rearrangement uses TRBV7-4 and TRBJ1-4; D perhaps matches TRBD1 (6 bases). The V and J ends lost 5 bases and 3 bases respectively, with 16 bases between them. The CDR3 totals 16 residues. Per the germline V gene, CDR1 is SGHVT and CDR2 is SQSDAQ. CDR3 nucleotides: TGTGCCAGCAGCCCATCGGGGGGGCTAGCTAATGAAAAACTGTTTTTT. Residues: CASSPSGGLANEKLFF.

This chain links TRBV4-3 with TRBJ2-1; D is perhaps TRBD2 (6 bases). CDR1 and CDR2 (germline): LGHNA, YSLEER. Trimming stripped 6 bases from V and 5 bases from J, with 17 bases between. CDR3 length: 15 amino acids. The CDR3 DNA reads TGCGCCAGCAGTCTAGGGACTCTCAACAACAATGAGCAGTTCTTC. Translation gives CASSLGTLNNNEQFF.